These 12 T cell receptor beta chains came from one sample sequenced in a study of T cells after yellow fever vaccination. TCRdb redid the calling of the 5' RACE reads with MiXCR, one entry per CDR3 protein. This sample carries hundreds of thousands of distinct CDR3 sequences, 11% of them seen once, and the ten largest clones take around 18%. The sample consisted of PBMCs, taken on the day of the first yellow fever vaccination. These receptors all come from a man aged 18-30 years who received the YFV17D yellow fever vaccine.

The genes are TRBV5-4 and TRBJ2-1, with D possibly TRBD1 on 5 matching bases. V was shortened by 3 bases and J by 7 bases, with 17 bases between the two germline ends. Germline lookup yields CDR1 SGHNT and CDR2 YYREEE (reference sequence). The CDR3 contains 15 residues. The chain's CDR3 is CASSSILYTGNEQFF. The CDR3 nucleotides read TGTGCCAGCAGCTCCATCCTCTACACAGGTAATGAGCAGTTCTTC.

This clonotype was recorded a few times. The chain couples TRBV28 to TRBJ1-5, with TRBD1 matching over 7 bases. Germline-derived CDR1 and CDR2 are MDHEN and SYDVKM. This CDR3 region has 13 residues. The V gene end was trimmed by 6 bases and the J gene end by 7 bases; junction bases not matched to a gene: 6. CDR3: CASRIQGNQPQHF. CDR3 sequence (DNA): TGTGCCAGCAGGATACAGGGGAACCAGCCCCAGCATTTT.

The CDR3 protein is CASSLSISSGNTIYF. DNA for the CDR3: TGTGCCAGCAGCTTGAGTATCAGCTCTGGAAACACCATATATTTT. The chain recombines TRBV7-9 with TRBJ1-3, with D unresolved. The CDR3 runs 15 residues. V was clipped by 3 bases and J by 0 bases, with 9 bases between them. CDR1 and CDR2 from the germline V gene are SEHNR and FQNEAQ (reference sequence). The whole variable domain, remainder taken from reference TRBV7-9 and TRBJ1-3, is DTGVSQNPRHKITKRGQNVTFRCDPISEHNRLYWYRQTLGQGPEFLTYFQNEAQLEKSRLLSDRFSAERPKGSFSTLEIQRTEQGDSAMYLCASSLSISSGNTIYFGEGSWLTVV.

J is TRBJ2-1 and V is TRBV9; D is perhaps TRBD2 (5 bases). The CDR3 extends over 14 amino acids. CDR1 and CDR2 (germline): SGDLS, YYNGEE. The V end was cut by 0 bases, the J end by 4 bases, with 8 bases between. CDR3 sequence reads: CASSVGPGYNEQFF. The CDR3 DNA sequence: TGTGCCAGCAGCGTAGGCCCGGGGTACAATGAGCAGTTCTTC.

This clonotype was counted a few times. The chain couples TRBV24-1 to TRBJ1-5; D is undetermined. The CDR3 is 13 amino acids. V was trimmed by 4 bases and J by 1 base, leaving 4 bases between them. CDR1 KGHDR and CDR2 SFDVKD come from the germline V gene. The CDR3 spells CATSEWSNQPQHF. Here the CDR3 DNA reads TGTGCCACCAGTGAATGGAGCAATCAGCCCCAGCATTTT.

The V gene is TRBV12-3 or TRBV12-4, the J gene TRBJ1-1; TRBD1 matches at 7 bases. The CDR3 is 14 residues long. The ends lost 5 bases at V and 1 base at J; junction bases unmatched: 4. In nucleotides, the CDR3 is TGTGCCAGCAGTCCCTCAGGGGGGAACACTGAAGCTTTCTTT. Translation: CASSPSGGNTEAFF.

The genes are TRBV7-9 and TRBJ2-3, with D possibly TRBD1 on 6 matching bases. Germline V lookup: CDR1 SEHNR, CDR2 FQNEAQ (reference sequence). CDR3 length: 17 residues. The V and J ends lost 5 bases and 5 bases respectively, with 23 bases between them. The DNA for the CDR3 is TGTGCCAGCAGCACAGGGCGCAACAGTATCCCCGGAGATACGCAGTATTTT. It is translated as CASSTGRNSIPGDTQYF.

In its sample, this clonotype was seen a few times. The CDR3 DNA is TGTGCCAGCAGCTTCGGACAGCGTAGCAATCAGCCCCAGCATTTT. Translated, it gives CASSFGQRSNQPQHF. The chain is built from TRBV6-2 or TRBV6-3 and TRBJ1-5, with D possibly matching TRBD1 (6 bases). V gave up 6 bases and J gave up 0 bases, with 12 bases separating them. Germline V CDR1 and CDR2: MNHEY, SVGEGT. The CDR3 has 15 residues.

This clonotype was counted only a few times. J is TRBJ1-4 and V is TRBV7-9; D not resolved. The CDR3 length is 14 residues. V lost 10 bases to trimming and J lost 5 bases, with 17 bases between them. CDR1 is SEHNR, CDR2 FQNEAQ, per germline (reference sequence). The CDR3 DNA reads TGTGCCACTCAATTCATGGGAGGAAATGAAAAACTGTTTTTT. Its protein product is CATQFMGGNEKLFF.

CDR3 sequence reads: CASSFRRGNEQFF. In DNA, the CDR3 is TGCGCCAGCAGCTTCCGCAGGGGAAATGAGCAGTTCTTC. This chain links TRBV5-1 with TRBJ2-1, with a possible D match to TRBD1 (6 bases). The CDR3 spans 13 residues. With 2 bases removed from V and 7 bases from J, the gap between germline ends came to 10 bases. Per the germline V gene, CDR1 is SGHRS and CDR2 is YFSETQ.

The rearrangement links TRBV7-9 to TRBJ2-2, with D perhaps matching TRBD2 (5 bases). The germline V gene encodes CDR1 SEHNR and CDR2 FQNEAQ (reference sequence). CDR3 length: 14 amino acids. The V end was cut by 4 bases, the J end by 7 bases, with 13 bases between. The CDR3 DNA sequence: TGTGCCAGCAGCTCCCCTCTCGGGGTCGGGGAGCTGTTTTTT. Its translation: CASSSPLGVGELFF.

This clonotype has only a few counts. The rearrangement links TRBV6-2 or TRBV6-3 to TRBJ2-1; D call uncertain. CDR3 size: 13 residues. The germline V and J ends were trimmed by 8 bases and 3 bases, with 11 bases remaining between them. Germline CDR1 MNHEY, CDR2 SVGEGT. The DNA for the CDR3 is TGTGCCAGCTCGCCTTCCTACTACAATGAGCAGTTCTTC. It yields the protein CASSPSYYNEQFF.